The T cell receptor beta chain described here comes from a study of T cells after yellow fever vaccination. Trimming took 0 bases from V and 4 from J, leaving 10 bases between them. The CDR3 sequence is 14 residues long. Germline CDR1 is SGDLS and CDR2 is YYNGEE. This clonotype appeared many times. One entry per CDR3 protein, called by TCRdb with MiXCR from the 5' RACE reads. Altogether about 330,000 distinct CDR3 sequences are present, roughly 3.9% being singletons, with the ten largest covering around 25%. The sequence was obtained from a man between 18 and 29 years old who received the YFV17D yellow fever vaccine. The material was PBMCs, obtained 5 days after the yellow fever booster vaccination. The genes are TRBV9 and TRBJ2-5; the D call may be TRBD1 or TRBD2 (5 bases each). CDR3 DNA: TGTGCCAGCAGCGTAGCGAGGGGTGGAGAGACCCAGTACTTC. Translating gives CASSVARGGETQYF.